The 12 T cell receptor beta chains presented below share a single source sample, sequenced in a study of blood T cell repertoires in COVID-19. Produced via immunoSEQ multiplex PCR; TCRdb's table is partial and in-frame only. The sample shows fewer than 300,000 clones, approximately 87% of them seen only once. The sequencing sample was made of peripheral blood. Every receptor here comes from a human donor in a cohort sampled during active COVID-19.

The chain carries TRBV6-2 or TRBV6-3 and TRBJ1-3; D is possibly TRBD1 (5 bases). In germline, CDR1 is MNHEY, CDR2 SVGEGT. V lost 3 bases to trimming and J lost 0 bases, with 12 bases between them. The CDR3 covers 16 residues. The CDR3 nucleotides read TGTGCCAGCAGTTATAGGGACTGGAGCTCTGGAAACACCATATATTTT. This codes for CASSYRDWSSGNTIYF.

The chain is built from TRBV18 and TRBJ2-7, with 10 bases aligning to TRBD1. The germline gives CDR1 KGHSH, CDR2 LQKENI. The CDR3 extends over 15 amino acids. V gave up 3 bases and J gave up 0 bases; unmatched junction bases: 2. The CDR3 DNA reads as TGTGCCAGCTCACCGGGACAGGGGAGCTCCTACGAGCAGTACTTC. Translated, it gives CASSPGQGSSYEQYF.

The V call is TRBV6-5, the J call TRBJ1-1; 8 bases line up with TRBD1. This CDR3 has 14 amino acids. CDR1 is MNHEY and CDR2 is SVGAGI in the germline V gene. Trimming took 6 bases from V and 0 from J; bases not matched to a gene: 3. The CDR3 reads CASSQTGVNTEAFF. CDR3 in DNA: TGTGCCAGCAGCCAGACAGGGGTGAACACTGAAGCTTTCTTT.

V gene TRBV6-5 combines with J gene TRBJ2-7; possible D gene TRBD2, 5 bases. Germline V gene data show CDR1 as MNHEY and CDR2 as SVGAGI. The CDR3 is made up of 15 amino acids. Trimming pared 2 bases from V and 3 bases from J, leaving 14 bases between. CDR3 DNA: TGTGCCAGCAGTTACGGCGATACGGGGAACTACGAGCAGTACTTC. It encodes CASSYGDTGNYEQYF.

The V gene is TRBV5-4, the J gene TRBJ2-7, with 12 bases matching TRBD1. With 0 bases clipped from V and 4 bases from J, the junction kept 5 bases outside the gene matches. The CDR3 totals 16 residues. The germline gives CDR1 SGHNT, CDR2 YYREEE (reference sequence). This chain's CDR3 is CASSLEGDRGLYEQYF. The CDR3 DNA reads as TGTGCCAGCAGCTTGGAGGGGGACAGGGGGCTTTACGAGCAGTACTTC.

The chain combines TRBV4-2 with TRBJ1-6; 7 nucleotides line up with TRBD1. This CDR3 spans 14 amino acids. Germline CDR1 and CDR2: LGHNA and YNFKEQ. V was pared by 2 bases and J by 10 bases, with 5 bases of the junction left unmatched. Here the CDR3 DNA reads TGTGCCAGCAGCCAATATACAGGGGACTCACCCCTCCACTTT. Translation: CASSQYTGDSPLHF.

The chain couples TRBV19 to TRBJ2-5; TRBD2 matches 9 bases. The CDR3 is made up of 15 amino acids. V lost 1 base to trimming and J lost 2 bases; unmatched junction nucleotides: 2. Germline values: CDR1 LNHDA, CDR2 SQIVND (reference sequence). As DNA, the CDR3 is TGTGCCAGTAGTATAGTAGCGGGGGATCAAGAGACCCAGTACTTC. Translation gives CASSIVAGDQETQYF.

This clone was found a few times. The chain has TRBV12-3 or TRBV12-4 and TRBJ2-1; maybe TRBD2 (5 bases). Trimming left V 4 bases short and J 5 bases short, with 9 bases between. The CDR3 spans 13 residues. The CDR3 here is CASSSRGNNEQFF. CDR3 sequence (DNA): TGTGCCAGCAGTTCCCGGGGAAACAATGAGCAGTTCTTC.

The rearrangement joins TRBV6-5 to TRBJ1-2; D unresolved. Germline V lookup: CDR1 MNHEY, CDR2 SVGAGI. V was trimmed by 6 bases and J by 1 base, leaving 6 bases between them. This CDR3 spans 12 amino acids. In nucleotides, the CDR3 is TGTGCCAGCAGCGACAATAACTATGGCTACACCTTC. Protein product: CASSDNNYGYTF.

Only a few counts were recorded for this clone. V gene TRBV6-4 combines with J gene TRBJ2-3; 9 positions agree with TRBD2. Germline V gene lookup returns CDR1 MRHNA and CDR2 SNTAGT. The length of the CDR3 is 15 residues. The V and J ends lost 0 bases and 2 bases, in that order; junction bases with no gene match: 0. CDR3 sequence (DNA): TGTGCCAGCAGTGACTCGGGACTAGCCACAGATACGCAGTATTTT. Its protein product is CASSDSGLATDTQYF.

The chain joins TRBV19 to TRBJ2-6, with 7 bases that match TRBD2. The CDR3 is 15 residues long. V lost 3 bases and J lost 3; bases outside the gene matches: 2. CDR1 is LNHDA, CDR2 SQIVND, per germline (reference sequence). Here the CDR3 reads CASSMGGVGANVLTF. In nucleotides, the CDR3 is TGTGCCAGTAGTATGGGAGGGGTTGGGGCCAACGTCCTGACTTTC.

This chain uses TRBV6-2 or TRBV6-3 with TRBJ1-2; no reliable D call. Germline loops: CDR1 MNHEY, CDR2 SVGEGT. This CDR3 is 14 amino acids long. V lost 5 bases and J lost 8, with 18 bases in between. CDR3 residues: CASSRNHDSHGYTF. As DNA, the CDR3 is TGTGCCAGCAGTCGAAACCATGACTCCCACGGCTACACCTTC.